The clone carrying this T cell receptor (beta chain) was observed a handful of times. Its antigen is not identified. This entry is derived from a study of T cell clonotyping in hematopoietic cell transplantation. Study context: Blood collection times were about day -28 and days 30, 100, 180 posttransplant. Study conclusions and caveats: At the given depth, recipient repertoires were over 97% de novo clonotypes. Graft donor and pretransplant recipient Inverse Simpson Index values predicted broader posttransplant TCR diversity.

Only in-frame clones appear in the TCRdb table, and some are missing; sequencing was by immunoSEQ multiplex PCR. The profile shows 13,000 to 15,000 clones, around 62% of them singletons. The ends were cut back, 1 base at V and 1 base at J, with 7 bases in the middle. Germline V CDR1 and CDR2: LNHDA, SQIVND (reference sequence). The CDR3 consists of 14 residues. The chain recombines TRBV19 with TRBJ1-1; D is ambiguous. The sequenced material came from PBMCs. This sequence was found in a human donor who either received an allogeneic hematopoietic cell transplant for a myeloid malignancy or was a related donor (not recorded which). Some clones in this sample may be carry-over from other donors' samples. The CDR3 coding sequence is TGTGCCAGTAGTATAGGAGGGAGGAACACTGAAGCTTTCTTT. This encodes CASSIGGRNTEAFF.